This T cell receptor (beta chain) is from a study of shared clonotypes between healthy human individuals. Findings and caveats of the study: Among donors, clonotype sharing was expected to be affected by sequencing depth. Naive subsets typically showed greater estimated richness than memory subsets.

This clone was detected once. Its antigen is undetermined. It was at deep level that the assay was run. Several immunoSEQ 96-well plates shared each subset's DNA, each plate a replicate. Clones were read by immunoSEQ multiplex PCR, and TCRdb kept only the in-frame ones, dropping some. The table records under 2.5 million clones, roughly 90% of them present only once. Germline CDR1 is SNHLY and CDR2 is FYNNEI. Germline trimming cut 5 bases from V and 4 bases from J; bases unmatched to any gene: 3. The CDR3 totals 14 residues. Sequenced material: naive CD4+ T cells from PBMCs. As for subset: CD45RA+ positively selected. The sequence was obtained from a man younger than 35 in good health. Some clones in this sample may be carry-over from other donors' samples. The chain recombines TRBV2 with TRBJ2-7; 12 bases are a match to TRBD2. The CDR3 bases are TGTGCCAGCAGTTGGCTAGCGGGAGGGTACGAGCAGTACTTC. Its protein is CASSWLAGGYEQYF.